Sequencing of this TCR beta chain was carried out in a study of stem cell transplantation in POMP-related autoinflammatory disease. TCRdb keeps only in-frame clones here, not all; method: immunoSEQ multiplex PCR. This sample has over 8,000 clones, with around 79% found just once. The length of the CDR3 is 16 residues. The V gene lost 0 bases and the J gene lost 0 bases, with 8 bases spanning the gap. CDR1 and CDR2 from the germline V gene are SEHNR and FQNEAQ (reference sequence). The material was CD4+ T cells from PBMCs, obtained after stem cell transplantation. The genes are TRBV7-9 and TRBJ2-2; D not certain. This TCR was sampled from a human patient with POMP-related autoinflammation and immune dysregulation (PRAID). Some of these T cells may belong to the graft donor. The DNA for the CDR3 is TGTGCCAGCAGCTTAGCGCGGCAGACGAACACCGGGGAGCTGTTTTTT. This sequence encodes CASSLARQTNTGELFF. The whole variable domain, filled in from reference TRBV7-9 and TRBJ2-2, reads DTGVSQNPRHKITKRGQNVTFRCDPISEHNRLYWYRQTLGQGPEFLTYFQNEAQLEKSRLLSDRFSAERPKGSFSTLEIQRTEQGDSAMYLCASSLARQTNTGELFFGEGSRLTVL.